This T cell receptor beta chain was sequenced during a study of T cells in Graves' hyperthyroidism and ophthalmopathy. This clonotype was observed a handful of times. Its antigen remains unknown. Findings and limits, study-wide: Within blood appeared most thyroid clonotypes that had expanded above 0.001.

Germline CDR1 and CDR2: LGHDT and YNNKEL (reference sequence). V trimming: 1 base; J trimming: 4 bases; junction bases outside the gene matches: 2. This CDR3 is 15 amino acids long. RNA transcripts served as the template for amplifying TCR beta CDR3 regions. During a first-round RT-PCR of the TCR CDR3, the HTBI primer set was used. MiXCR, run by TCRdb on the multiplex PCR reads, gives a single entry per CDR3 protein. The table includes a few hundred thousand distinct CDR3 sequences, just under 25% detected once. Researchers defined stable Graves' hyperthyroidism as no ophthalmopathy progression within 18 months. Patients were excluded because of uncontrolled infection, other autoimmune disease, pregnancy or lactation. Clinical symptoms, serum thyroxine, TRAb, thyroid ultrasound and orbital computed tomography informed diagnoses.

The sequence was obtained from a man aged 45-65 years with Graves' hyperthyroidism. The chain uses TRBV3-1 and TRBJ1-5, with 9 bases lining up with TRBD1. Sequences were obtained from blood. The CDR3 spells CASSQGTGENQPQHF. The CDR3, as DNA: TGTGCCAGCAGCCAAGGGACAGGGGAAAATCAGCCCCAGCATTTT.